The sequence of this TCR beta chain was determined in a study of regulatory T cells in long-lasting Graves disease. The wider study: Antithyroid drug intake by newly diagnosed Graves' patients had lasted under 3 months.

Study results and caveats: No thyroid tissue was studied; the work used peripheral blood only.

Trimming took off 3 bases at V and 2 bases at J, with 10 bases between the two ends. The length of the CDR3 is 14 residues. CDR1 is MNHEY and CDR2 is SVGAGI in the germline V gene. The time point: newly diagnosed GD, antithyroid drugs for less than 3 months. Extracted RNA from PBMCs served as the source of the TCR library. For TCR beta, libraries came from iRepertoire HTBI primers and Arm-PCR of CDR3 regions. TCRdb re-derived calls from the multiplex PCR reads in MiXCR, one entry per CDR3 protein. The sample yields about 530,000 distinct CDR3 sequences, roughly 16% seen once. In its sample, this clonotype was seen many times. Antigen: not known. These data also featured in a second study, about T cells in Graves' hyperthyroidism and ophthalmopathy. This second report adds: Among the patients, aged 18 to 65, hyperthyroidism was newly diagnosed and had lasted under 2 months. Expanded thyroid clonotypes (above 0.001) were mostly also found in blood.

V is TRBV6-5 and J is TRBJ1-2; possibly TRBD1 for D (5 bases). The source is a woman aged 35-65 years with Graves disease. The source was peripheral blood mononuclear cells (PBMCs), collected at new diagnosis, from a patient treated with antithyroid drugs. CDR3 in DNA: TGTGCCAGCAGTTATAGACAGCTAAACTATGGCTACACCTTC. Translation gives CASSYRQLNYGYTF.